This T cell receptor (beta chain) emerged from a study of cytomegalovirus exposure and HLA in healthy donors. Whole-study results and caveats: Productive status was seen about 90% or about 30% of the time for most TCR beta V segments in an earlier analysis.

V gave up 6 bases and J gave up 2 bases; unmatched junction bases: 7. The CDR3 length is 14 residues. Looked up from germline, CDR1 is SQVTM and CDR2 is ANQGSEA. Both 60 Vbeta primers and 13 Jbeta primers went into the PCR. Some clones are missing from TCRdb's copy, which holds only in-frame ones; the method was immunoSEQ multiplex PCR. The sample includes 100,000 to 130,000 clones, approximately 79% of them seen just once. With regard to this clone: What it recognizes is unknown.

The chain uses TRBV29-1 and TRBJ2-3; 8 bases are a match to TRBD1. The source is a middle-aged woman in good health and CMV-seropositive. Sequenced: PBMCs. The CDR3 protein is CSVVRDRLTDTQYF. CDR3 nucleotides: TGCAGCGTCGTTAGGGACAGGCTCACAGATACGCAGTATTTT.